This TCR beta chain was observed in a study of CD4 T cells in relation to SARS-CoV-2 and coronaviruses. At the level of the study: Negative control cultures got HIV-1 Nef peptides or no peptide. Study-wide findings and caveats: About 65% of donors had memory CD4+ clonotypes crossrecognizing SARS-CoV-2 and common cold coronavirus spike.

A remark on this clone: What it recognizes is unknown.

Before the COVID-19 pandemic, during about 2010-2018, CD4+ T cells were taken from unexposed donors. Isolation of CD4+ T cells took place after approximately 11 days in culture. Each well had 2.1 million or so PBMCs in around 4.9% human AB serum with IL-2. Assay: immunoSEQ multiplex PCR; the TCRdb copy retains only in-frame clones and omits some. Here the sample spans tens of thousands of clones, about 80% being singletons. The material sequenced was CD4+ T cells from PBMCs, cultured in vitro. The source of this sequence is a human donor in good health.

CDR3 protein: CAWSMGLAGYEQFF. CDR3 sequence (DNA): TGTGCCTGGAGTATGGGACTAGCGGGATATGAGCAGTTCTTC. V gene TRBV30 combines with J gene TRBJ2-1, with 13 bases that match TRBD2. CDR3 length: 14 residues. Germline V lookup: CDR1 GTSNPN, CDR2 SVGIG (reference sequence). The V segment lost 2 bases and the J segment 8 bases; nucleotides outside the gene matches: 3.